This is a list of T cell receptor beta chains from one sample in a study of response to subunit inactivated influenza vaccine. Each CDR3 protein is one row after TCRdb ran MiXCR on the RT-PCR reads. Here the sample spans 500,000 to 550,000 distinct CDR3 sequences, about 7.6% being singletons. Here the sequenced sample was PBMCs from blood, taken less than 30 months after vaccination. The receptors come from a man between 50 and 70 years old who received an inactivated influenza vaccine. Both conserved end residues are part of each CDR3. Fields, in order: V gene, D gene, clone size, J gene, CDR3 protein, CDR3 DNA. The D gene is left open where the match is weak. Size is stated for part of the rows, as once, few or many counts, or as a class when the clone is expanded.

>TRBV30|-|few|TRBJ2-1
CAWSVVDEQFF
TGTGCCTGGAGTGTAGTGGATGAGCAGTTCTTC
>TRBV10-3|-|-|TRBJ1-2
CAISEEFSHSGFGYTF
TGTGCCATCAGTGAGGAATTTAGCCATTCCGGATTTGGCTACACCTTC
>TRBV5-1|-|many|TRBJ2-5
CASSWQGGQETQYF
TGCGCCAGCAGCTGGCAGGGCGGACAAGAGACCCAGTACTTC
>TRBV7-3|-|few|TRBJ2-1
CASSLMVGSPYNEQFF
TGTGCCAGCAGCTTAATGGTAGGGAGCCCCTACAATGAGCAGTTCTTC
>TRBV7-2|-|-|TRBJ2-3
CASSTITDTQYF
TGTGCCAGCAGCACTATAACAGATACGCAGTATTTT
>TRBV27|TRBD2|few|TRBJ2-3
CASSVPSGRGDTQYF
TGTGCCAGCAGTGTCCCTAGCGGGAGGGGGGATACGCAGTATTTT
>TRBV12-3/TRBV12-4|-|many|TRBJ2-7
CASSFSAGATYEQYF
TGTGCCAGCAGTTTTAGTGCGGGGGCGACCTACGAGCAGTACTTC
>TRBV29-1|TRBD1|few|TRBJ1-2
CSVKDRGGYTF
TGCAGCGTTAAGGACAGGGGGGGCTACACCTTC
>TRBV19|TRBD2|-|TRBJ2-1
CASRTGLAGNEQFF
TGTGCCAGTAGAACCGGACTAGCGGGAAATGAGCAGTTCTTC
>TRBV5-5|-|many|TRBJ2-7
CASSLGGRGTYEQYF
TGTGCCAGCAGCTTGGGGGGACGGGGAACCTACGAGCAGTACTTC
>TRBV7-9|-|few|TRBJ2-7
CASSDLGAGEQYF
TGTGCCAGCAGCGACCTCGGGGCGGGAGAGCAGTACTTC
>TRBV20-1|TRBD1|many|TRBJ1-5
CSASTGTGGYQPQHF
TGCAGTGCTAGCACCGGGACAGGGGGCTATCAGCCCCAGCATTTT
>TRBV3-1|-|many|TRBJ1-5
CASSHTYTHQPQHF
TGTGCCAGCAGCCATACTTATACTCATCAGCCCCAGCATTTT
>TRBV27|-|-|TRBJ1-1
CASSLSTGTSTEAFF
TGTGCCAGCAGTTTAAGTACGGGGACCTCCACTGAAGCTTTCTTT
>TRBV12-3/TRBV12-4|TRBD1|few|TRBJ1-2
CASTITGGRGYTF
TGTGCCAGCACGATCACAGGGGGTCGTGGCTACACCTTC
>TRBV9|TRBD2|many|TRBJ2-1
CASSVLAGTSDEQFF
TGTGCCAGCAGCGTTCTAGCGGGTACCTCTGATGAGCAGTTCTTC
>TRBV12-3/TRBV12-4|-|many|TRBJ2-1
CASSLGAGGRGFNEQFF
TGTGCCAGCAGTTTAGGGGCAGGAGGCCGGGGTTTCAATGAGCAGTTCTTC
>TRBV2|-|-|TRBJ1-5
CASSDGTTSNQPQHF
TGTGCCAGCAGTGACGGGACAACCAGCAATCAGCCCCAGCATTTT
>TRBV28|TRBD2|-|TRBJ2-7
CASRLAGLSYEQYF
TGTGCCAGCAGATTAGCGGGACTGTCCTACGAGCAGTACTTC
>TRBV25-1|-|many|TRBJ1-2
CASSEFGFSRYTF
TGTGCCAGCAGTGAATTCGGGTTTTCTCGGTACACCTTC
>TRBV12-3/TRBV12-4|-|many|TRBJ2-7
CASSFQDLAYEQYF
TGTGCCAGCAGTTTCCAGGATTTAGCCTACGAGCAGTACTTC
>TRBV6-5|-|-|TRBJ1-2
CASENRAGGYTF
TGTGCCAGCGAGAACAGGGCAGGAGGCTACACCTTC
>TRBV28|-|many|TRBJ2-7
CASSFLLTTYEQYF
TGTGCCAGCAGTTTCCTCCTTACGACGTACGAGCAGTACTTC
>TRBV5-1|TRBD1|few|TRBJ1-3
CASSLGGGATGNTIYF
TGCGCCAGCAGCTTGGGAGGGGGCGCGACTGGAAACACCATATATTTT
>TRBV7-3|TRBD1|many|TRBJ2-2
CASSLGPQGANTGELFF
TGTGCCAGCAGCTTAGGTCCACAGGGGGCGAACACCGGGGAGCTGTTTTTT
>TRBV9|-|-|TRBJ2-5
CASSAGVGPQETQYF
TGTGCCAGCAGCGCGGGGGTGGGGCCCCAAGAGACCCAGTACTTC
>TRBV28|TRBD1|many|TRBJ2-7
CASREGQGNPYF
TGTGCCAGCAGGGAGGGACAGGGTAATCCGTACTTC
>TRBV12-3/TRBV12-4|-|many|TRBJ2-6
CASTKTASGANVLTF
TGTGCCAGCACCAAAACAGCCTCTGGGGCCAACGTCCTGACTTTC
>TRBV4-2|-|-|TRBJ2-2
CASSSRDSNTGELFF
TGTGCCAGCAGCAGCCGGGACTCGAACACCGGGGAGCTGTTTTTT
>TRBV11-1|-|few|TRBJ1-1
CASSLGPGPRTLMNTEAFF
TGTGCCAGCAGCTTAGGCCCCGGGCCACGGACCCTTATGAACACTGAAGCTTTCTTT
>TRBV24-1|-|few|TRBJ1-1
CATREGRNTEAFF
TGTGCCACCAGGGAGGGGCGGAACACTGAAGCTTTCTTT
>TRBV7-6|-|-|TRBJ2-1
CASSLGQDSYNEQFF
TGTGCCAGCAGCTTAGGGCAAGACTCCTACAATGAGCAGTTCTTC
>TRBV6-5|-|many|TRBJ2-2
CASSYSGPLPGELFF
TGTGCCAGCAGTTACAGCGGACCGCTACCCGGGGAGCTGTTTTTT